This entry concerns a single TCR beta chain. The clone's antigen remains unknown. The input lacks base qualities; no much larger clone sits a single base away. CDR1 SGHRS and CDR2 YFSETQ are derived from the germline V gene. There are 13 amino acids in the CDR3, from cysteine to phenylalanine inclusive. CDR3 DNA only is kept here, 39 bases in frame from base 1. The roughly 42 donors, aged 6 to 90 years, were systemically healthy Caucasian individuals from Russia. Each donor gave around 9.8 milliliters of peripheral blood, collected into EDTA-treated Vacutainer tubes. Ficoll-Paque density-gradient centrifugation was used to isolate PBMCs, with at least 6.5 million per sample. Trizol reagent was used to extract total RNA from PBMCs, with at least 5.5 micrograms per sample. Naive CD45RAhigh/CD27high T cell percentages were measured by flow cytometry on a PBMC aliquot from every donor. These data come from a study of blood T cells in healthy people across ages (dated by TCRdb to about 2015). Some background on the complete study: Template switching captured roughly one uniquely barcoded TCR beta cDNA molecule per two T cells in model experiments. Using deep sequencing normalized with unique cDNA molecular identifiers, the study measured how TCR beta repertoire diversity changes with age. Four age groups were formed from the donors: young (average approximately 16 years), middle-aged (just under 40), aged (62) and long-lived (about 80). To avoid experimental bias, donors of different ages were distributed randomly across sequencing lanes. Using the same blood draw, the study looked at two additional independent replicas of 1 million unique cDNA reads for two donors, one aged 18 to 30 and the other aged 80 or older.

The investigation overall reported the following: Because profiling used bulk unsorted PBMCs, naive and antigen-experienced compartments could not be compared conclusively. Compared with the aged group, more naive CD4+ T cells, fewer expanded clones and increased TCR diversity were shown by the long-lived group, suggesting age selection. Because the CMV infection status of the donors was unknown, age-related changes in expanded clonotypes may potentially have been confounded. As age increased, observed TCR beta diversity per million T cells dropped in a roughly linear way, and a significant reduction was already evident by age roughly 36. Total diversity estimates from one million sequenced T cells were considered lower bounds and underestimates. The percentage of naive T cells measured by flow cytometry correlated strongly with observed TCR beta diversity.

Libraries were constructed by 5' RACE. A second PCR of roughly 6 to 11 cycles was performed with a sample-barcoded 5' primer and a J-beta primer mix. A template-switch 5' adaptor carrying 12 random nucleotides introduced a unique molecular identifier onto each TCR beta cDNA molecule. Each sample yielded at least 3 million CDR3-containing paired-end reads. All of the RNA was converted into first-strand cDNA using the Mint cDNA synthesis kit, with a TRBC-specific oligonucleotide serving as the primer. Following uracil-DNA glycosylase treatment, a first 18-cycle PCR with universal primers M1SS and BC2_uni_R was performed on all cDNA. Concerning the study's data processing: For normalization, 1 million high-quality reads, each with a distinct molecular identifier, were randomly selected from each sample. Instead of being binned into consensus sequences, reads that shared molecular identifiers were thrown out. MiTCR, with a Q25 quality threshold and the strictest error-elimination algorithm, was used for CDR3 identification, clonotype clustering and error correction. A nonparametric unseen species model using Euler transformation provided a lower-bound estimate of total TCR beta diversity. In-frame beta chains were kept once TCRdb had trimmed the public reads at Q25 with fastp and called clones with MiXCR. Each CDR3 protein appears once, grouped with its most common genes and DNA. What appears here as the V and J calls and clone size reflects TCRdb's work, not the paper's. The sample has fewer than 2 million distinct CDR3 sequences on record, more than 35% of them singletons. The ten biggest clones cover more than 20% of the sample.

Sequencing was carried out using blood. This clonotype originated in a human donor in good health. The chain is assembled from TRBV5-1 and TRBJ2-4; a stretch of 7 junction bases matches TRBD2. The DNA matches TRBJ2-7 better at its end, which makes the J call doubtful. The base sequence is TGCGCCAGCAGCTGGGGGGGACTTTACGAGCAGTACTTC. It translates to CASSWGGLYEQYF.